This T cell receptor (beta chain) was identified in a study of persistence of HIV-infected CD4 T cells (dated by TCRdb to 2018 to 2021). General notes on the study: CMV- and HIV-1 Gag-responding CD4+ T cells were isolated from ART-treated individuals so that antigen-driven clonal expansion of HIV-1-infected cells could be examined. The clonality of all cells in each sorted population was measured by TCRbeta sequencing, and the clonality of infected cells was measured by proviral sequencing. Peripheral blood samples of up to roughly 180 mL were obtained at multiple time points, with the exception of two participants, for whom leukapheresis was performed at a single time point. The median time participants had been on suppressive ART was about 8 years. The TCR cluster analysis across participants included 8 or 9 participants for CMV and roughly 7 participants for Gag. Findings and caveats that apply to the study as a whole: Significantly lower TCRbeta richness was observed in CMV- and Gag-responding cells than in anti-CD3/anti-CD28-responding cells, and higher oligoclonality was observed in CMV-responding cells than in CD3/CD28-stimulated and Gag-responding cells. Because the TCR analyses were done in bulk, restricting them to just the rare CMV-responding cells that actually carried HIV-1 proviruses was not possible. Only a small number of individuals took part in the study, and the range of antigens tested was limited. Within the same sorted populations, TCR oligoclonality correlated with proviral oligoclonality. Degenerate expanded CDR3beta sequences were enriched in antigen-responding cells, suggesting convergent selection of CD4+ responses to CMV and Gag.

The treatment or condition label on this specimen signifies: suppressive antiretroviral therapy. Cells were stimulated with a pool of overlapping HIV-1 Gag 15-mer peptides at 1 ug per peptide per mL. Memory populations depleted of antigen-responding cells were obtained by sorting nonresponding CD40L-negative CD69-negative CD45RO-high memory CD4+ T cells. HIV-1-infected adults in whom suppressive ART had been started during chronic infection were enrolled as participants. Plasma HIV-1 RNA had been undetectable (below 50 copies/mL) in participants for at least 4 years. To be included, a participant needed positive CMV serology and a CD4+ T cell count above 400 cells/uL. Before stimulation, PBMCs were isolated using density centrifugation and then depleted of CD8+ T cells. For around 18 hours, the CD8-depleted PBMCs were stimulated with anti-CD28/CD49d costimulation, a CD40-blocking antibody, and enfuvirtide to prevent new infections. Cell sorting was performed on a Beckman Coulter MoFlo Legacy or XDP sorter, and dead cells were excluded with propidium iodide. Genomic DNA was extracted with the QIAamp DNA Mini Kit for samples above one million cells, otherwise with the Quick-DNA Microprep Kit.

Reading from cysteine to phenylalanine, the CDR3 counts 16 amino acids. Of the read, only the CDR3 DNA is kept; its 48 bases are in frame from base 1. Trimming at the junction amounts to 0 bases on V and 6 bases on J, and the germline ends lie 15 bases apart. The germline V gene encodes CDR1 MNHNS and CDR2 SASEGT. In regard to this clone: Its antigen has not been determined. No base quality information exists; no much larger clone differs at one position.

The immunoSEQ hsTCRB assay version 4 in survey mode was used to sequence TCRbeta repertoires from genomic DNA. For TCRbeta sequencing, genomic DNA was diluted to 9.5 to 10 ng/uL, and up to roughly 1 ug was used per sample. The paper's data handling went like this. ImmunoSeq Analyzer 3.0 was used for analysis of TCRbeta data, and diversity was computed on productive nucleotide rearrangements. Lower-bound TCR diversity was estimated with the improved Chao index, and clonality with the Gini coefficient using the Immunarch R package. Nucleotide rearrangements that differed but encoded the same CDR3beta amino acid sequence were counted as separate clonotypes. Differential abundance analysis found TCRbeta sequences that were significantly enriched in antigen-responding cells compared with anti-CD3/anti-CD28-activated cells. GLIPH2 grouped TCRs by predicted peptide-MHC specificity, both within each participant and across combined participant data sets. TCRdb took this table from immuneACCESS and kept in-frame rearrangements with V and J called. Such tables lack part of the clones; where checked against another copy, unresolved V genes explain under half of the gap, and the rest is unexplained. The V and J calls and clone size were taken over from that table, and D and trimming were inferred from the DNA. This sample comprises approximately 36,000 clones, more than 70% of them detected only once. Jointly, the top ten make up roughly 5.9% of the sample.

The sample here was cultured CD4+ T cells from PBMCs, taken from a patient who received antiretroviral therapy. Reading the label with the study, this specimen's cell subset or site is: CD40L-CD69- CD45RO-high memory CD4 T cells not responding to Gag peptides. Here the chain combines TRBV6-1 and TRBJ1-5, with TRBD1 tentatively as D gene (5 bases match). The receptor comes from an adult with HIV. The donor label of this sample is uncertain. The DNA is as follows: TGTGCCAGCAGTGAAGCCGGGGGATGGGTTGGTCAGCCCCAGCATTTT. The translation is CASSEAGGWVGQPQHF.